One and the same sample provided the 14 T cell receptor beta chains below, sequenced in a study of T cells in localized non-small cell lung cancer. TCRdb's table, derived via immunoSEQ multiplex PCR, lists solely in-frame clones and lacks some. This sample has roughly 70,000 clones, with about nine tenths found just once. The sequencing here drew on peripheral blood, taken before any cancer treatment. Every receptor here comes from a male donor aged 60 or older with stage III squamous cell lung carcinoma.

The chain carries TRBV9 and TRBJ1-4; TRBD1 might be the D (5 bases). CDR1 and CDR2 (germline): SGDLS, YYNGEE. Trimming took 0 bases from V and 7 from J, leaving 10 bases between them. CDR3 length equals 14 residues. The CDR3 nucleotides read TGTGCCAGCAGCGTAGCCACAGGAGGTGAAAAACTGTTTTTT. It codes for CASSVATGGEKLFF.

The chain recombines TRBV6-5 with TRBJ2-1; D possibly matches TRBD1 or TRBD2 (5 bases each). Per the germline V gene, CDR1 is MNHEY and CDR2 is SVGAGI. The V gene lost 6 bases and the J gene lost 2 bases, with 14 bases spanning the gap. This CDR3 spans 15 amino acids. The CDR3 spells CASRVAGTTYNEQFF. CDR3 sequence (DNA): TGTGCCAGCAGAGTAGCAGGGACCACCTACAATGAGCAGTTCTTC.

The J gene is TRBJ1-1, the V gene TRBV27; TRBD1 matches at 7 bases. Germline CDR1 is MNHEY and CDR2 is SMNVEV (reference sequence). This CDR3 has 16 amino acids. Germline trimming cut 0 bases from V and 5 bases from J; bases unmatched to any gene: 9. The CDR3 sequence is CASSLSPGGMMTEAFF. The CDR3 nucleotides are TGTGCCAGCAGTTTATCGCCAGGGGGTATGATGACTGAAGCTTTCTTT.

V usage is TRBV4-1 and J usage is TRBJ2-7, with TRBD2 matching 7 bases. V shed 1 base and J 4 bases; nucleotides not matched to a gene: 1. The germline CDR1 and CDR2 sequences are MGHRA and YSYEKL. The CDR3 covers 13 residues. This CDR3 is CASSQGGGYEQYF. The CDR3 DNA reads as TGCGCCAGCAGCCAAGGCGGGGGATACGAGCAGTACTTC.

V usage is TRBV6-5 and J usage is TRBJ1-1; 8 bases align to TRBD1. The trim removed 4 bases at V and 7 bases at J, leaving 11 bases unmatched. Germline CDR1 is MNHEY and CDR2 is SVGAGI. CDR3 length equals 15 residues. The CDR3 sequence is CASSFSTGVGIEAFF. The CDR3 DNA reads TGTGCCAGCAGTTTCTCGACAGGGGTGGGGATTGAAGCTTTCTTT.

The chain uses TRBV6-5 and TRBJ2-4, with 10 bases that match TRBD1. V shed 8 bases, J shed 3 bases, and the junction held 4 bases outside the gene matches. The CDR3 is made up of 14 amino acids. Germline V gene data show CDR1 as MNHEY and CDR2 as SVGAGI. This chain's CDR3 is CASGTGAVKNIQYF. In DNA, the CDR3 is TGTGCCAGCGGGACAGGGGCTGTCAAAAACATTCAGTACTTC.

The CDR3 reads CASSVATEQFF. CDR3 DNA: TGCGCCAGCAGTGTAGCGACGGAGCAGTTCTTC. The chain combines TRBV10-1 with TRBJ2-1, with a weak D call TRBD2 (5 bases). Germline loops: CDR1 WNHNN, CDR2 SYGVQD (reference sequence). The CDR3 runs 11 residues. The V end lost 4 bases, the J end lost 10 bases, and 8 bases lay between the germline ends.

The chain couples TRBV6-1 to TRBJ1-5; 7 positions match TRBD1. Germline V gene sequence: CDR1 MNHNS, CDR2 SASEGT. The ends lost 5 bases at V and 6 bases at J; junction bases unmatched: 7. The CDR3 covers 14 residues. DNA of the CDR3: TGTGCCAGCAGTCCTACAGGGGTCGTTCAGCCCCAGCATTTT. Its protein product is CASSPTGVVQPQHF.

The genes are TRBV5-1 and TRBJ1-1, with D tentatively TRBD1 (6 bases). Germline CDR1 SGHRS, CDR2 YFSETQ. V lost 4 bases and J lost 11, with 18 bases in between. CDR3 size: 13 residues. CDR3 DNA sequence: TGCGCCAGCAGCCAGGCTGGGGGCGGGGGGGCTTTCTTT. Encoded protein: CASSQAGGGGAFF.

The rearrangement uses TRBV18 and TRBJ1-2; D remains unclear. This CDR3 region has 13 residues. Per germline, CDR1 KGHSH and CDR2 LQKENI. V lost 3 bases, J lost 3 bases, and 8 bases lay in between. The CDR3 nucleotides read TGTGCCAGCTCACCCGGGCAGGACTATGGCTACACCTTC. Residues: CASSPGQDYGYTF.

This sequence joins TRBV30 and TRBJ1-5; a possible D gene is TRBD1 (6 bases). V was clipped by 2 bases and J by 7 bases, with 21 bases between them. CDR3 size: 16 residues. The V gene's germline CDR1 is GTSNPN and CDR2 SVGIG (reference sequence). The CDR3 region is CAWSPIGQNPSQPQHF. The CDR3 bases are TGTGCCTGGAGTCCGATCGGACAGAATCCATCCCAGCCCCAGCATTTT.

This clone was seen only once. Written as DNA, the CDR3 is TGTGCCAGCAGTGAAGCGGCCTACGAGCAGTACGTC. Translating gives CASSEAAYEQYV. V and J are TRBV6-1 and TRBJ2-7; D unresolved. V lost 0 bases and J 2 bases, leaving 2 bases between the germline ends. CDR1 and CDR2 from the germline V gene are MNHNS and SASEGT. CDR3 length: 12 residues.

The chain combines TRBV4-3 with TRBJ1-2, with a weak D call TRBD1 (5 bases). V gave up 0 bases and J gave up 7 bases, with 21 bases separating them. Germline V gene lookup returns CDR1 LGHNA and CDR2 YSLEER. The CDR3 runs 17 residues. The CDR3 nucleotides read TGCGCCAGCAGCCAAGATTGGCTGGCAGACCCAAGGGGTGGCTACACCTTC. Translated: CASSQDWLADPRGGYTF.

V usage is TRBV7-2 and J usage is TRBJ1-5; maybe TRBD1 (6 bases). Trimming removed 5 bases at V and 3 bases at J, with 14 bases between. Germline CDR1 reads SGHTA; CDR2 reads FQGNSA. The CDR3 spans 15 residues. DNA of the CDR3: TGTGCCAGCAGCCTAAGGGGGGGAGCCAATCAGCCCCAGCATTTT. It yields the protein CASSLRGGANQPQHF.